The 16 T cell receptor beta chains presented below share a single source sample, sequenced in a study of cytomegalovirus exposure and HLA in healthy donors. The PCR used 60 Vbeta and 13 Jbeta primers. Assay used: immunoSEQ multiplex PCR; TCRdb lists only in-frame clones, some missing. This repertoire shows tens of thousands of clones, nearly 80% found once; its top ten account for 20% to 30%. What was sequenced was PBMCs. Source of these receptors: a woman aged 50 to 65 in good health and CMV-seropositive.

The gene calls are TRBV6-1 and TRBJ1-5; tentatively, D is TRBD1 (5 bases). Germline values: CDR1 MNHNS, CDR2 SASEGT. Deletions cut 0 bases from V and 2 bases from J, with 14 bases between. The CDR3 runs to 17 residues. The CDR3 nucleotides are TGTGCCAGCAGTGAAGCGCCCGGGGGTGGAGGCAATCAGCCCCAGCATTTT. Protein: CASSEAPGGGGNQPQHF.

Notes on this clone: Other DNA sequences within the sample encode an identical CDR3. The CDR3 sequence: CASTPSIDRGDTQYF. The CDR3 DNA sequence: TGCGCCAGCACTCCATCGATTGATAGGGGGGATACGCAGTATTTT. This sequence joins TRBV10-1 and TRBJ2-3; tentatively, D is TRBD1 (6 bases). CDR1 and CDR2 from the germline V gene are WNHNN and SYGVQD (reference sequence). This CDR3 is 15 amino acids long. V was shortened by 7 bases and J by 6 bases, with 20 bases between the two germline ends.

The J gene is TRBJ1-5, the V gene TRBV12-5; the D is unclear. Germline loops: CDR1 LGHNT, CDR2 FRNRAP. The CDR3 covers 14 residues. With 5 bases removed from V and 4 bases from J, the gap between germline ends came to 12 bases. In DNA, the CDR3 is TGTGCTAGTGGTCTTATCTCAGTGAATCAGCCCCAGCATTTT. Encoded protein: CASGLISVNQPQHF.

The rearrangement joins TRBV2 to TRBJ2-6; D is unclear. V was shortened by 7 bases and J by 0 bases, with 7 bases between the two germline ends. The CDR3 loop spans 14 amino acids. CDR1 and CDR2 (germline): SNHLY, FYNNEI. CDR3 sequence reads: CASKSVSGANVLTF. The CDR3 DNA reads TGTGCCAGCAAATCGGTCTCTGGGGCCAACGTCCTGACTTTC.

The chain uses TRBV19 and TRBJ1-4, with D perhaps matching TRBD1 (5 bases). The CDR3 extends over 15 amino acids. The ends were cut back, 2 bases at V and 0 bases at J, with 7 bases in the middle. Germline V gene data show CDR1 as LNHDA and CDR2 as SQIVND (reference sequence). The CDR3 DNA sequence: TGTGCCAGTAGTATATGGGGGGCAACTAATGAAAAACTGTTTTTT. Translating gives CASSIWGATNEKLFF.

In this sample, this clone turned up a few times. The CDR3, as DNA: TGTGCCAGTAGTCGACAGGTAAATAGCAATCAGCCCCAGCATTTT. This encodes CASSRQVNSNQPQHF. The V and J genes are TRBV19 and TRBJ1-5; D possibly corresponds to TRBD1 (6 bases). The CDR3 runs 15 residues. CDR1 is LNHDA, CDR2 SQIVND, per germline (reference sequence). Deletions cut 5 bases from V and 0 bases from J, with 11 bases between. Together with reference TRBV19 and TRBJ1-5, the CDR3 gives the full variable domain: DGGITQSPKYLFRKEGQNVTLSCEQNLNHDAMYWYRQDPGQGLRLIYYSQIVNDFQKGDIAEGYSVSREKKESFPLTVTSAQKNPTAFYLCASSRQVNSNQPQHFGDGTRLSIL.

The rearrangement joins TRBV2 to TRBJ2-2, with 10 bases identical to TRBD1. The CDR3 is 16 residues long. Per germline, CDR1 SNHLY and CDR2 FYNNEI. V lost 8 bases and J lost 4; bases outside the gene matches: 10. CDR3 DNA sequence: TGTGCCAGCTTCAAAGGACAGGGGGTGGCCACCGGGGAGCTGTTTTTT. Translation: CASFKGQGVATGELFF.

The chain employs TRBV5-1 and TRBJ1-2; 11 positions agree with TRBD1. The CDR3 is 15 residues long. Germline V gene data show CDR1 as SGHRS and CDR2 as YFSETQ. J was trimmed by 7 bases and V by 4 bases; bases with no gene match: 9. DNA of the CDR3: TGCGCCAGCAGCCCGGATCCTGGGACAGGGGGTGGCTACACCTTC. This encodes CASSPDPGTGGGYTF. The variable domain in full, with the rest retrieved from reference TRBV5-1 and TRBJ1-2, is KAGVTQTPRYLIKTRGQQVTLSCSPISGHRSVSWYQQTPGQGLQFLFEYFSETQRNKGNFPGRFSGRQFSNSRSEMNVSTLELGDSALYLCASSPDPGTGGGYTFGSGTRLTVV.

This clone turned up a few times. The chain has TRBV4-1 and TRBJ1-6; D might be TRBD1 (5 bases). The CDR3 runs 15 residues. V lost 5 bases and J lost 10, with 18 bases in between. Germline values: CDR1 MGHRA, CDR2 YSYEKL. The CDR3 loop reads CASSLYGQRRSPLHF. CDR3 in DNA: TGCGCCAGCAGCTTATACGGACAACGTAGGTCACCCCTCCACTTT.

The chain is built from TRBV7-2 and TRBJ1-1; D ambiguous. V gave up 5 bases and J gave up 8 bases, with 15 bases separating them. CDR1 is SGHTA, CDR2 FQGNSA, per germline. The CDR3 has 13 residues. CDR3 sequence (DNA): TGTGCCAGCAGCCTCCCCCCCAGGCTCGAAGCTTTCTTT. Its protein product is CASSLPPRLEAFF.

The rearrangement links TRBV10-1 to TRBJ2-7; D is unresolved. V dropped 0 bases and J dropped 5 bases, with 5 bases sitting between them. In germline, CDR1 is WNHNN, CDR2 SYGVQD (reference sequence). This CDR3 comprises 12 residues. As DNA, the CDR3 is TGCGCCAGCAGTGAGTCTTGGCACGAGCAGTACTTC. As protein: CASSESWHEQYF.

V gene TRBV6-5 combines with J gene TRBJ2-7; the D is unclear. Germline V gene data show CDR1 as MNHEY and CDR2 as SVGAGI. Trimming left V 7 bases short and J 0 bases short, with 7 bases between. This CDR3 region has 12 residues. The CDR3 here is CASKRSSYEQYF. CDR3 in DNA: TGTGCCAGCAAAAGGAGCTCCTACGAGCAGTACTTC.

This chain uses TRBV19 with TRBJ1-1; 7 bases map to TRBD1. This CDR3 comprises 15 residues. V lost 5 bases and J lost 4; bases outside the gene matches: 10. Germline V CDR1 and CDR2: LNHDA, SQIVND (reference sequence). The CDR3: CASSPGGARGTEAFF. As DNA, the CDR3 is TGTGCCAGTAGTCCAGGGGGAGCTAGGGGCACTGAAGCTTTCTTT.

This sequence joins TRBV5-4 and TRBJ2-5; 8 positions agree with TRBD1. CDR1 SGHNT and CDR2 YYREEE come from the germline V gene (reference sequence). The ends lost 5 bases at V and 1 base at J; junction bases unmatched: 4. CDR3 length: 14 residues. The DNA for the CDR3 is TGTGCCAGCAGACCCGACAGGGGCCAAGAGACCCAGTACTTC. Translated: CASRPDRGQETQYF. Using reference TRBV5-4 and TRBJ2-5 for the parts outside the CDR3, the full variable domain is ETGVTQSPTHLIKTRGQQVTLRCSSQSGHNTVSWYQQALGQGPQFIFQYYREEENGRGNFPPRFSGLQFPNYSSELNVNALELDDSALYLCASRPDRGQETQYFGPGTRLLVL.

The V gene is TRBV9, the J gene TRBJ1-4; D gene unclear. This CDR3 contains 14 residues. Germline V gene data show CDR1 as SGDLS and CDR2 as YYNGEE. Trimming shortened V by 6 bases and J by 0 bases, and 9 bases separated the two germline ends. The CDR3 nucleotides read TGTGCCAGCACCGGAGGGTCAACTAATGAAAAACTGTTTTTT. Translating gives CASTGGSTNEKLFF.

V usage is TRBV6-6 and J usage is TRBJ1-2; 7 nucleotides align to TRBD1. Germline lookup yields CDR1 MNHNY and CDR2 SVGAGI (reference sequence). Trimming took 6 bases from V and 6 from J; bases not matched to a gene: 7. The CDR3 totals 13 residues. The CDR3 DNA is TGTGCCAGCAGCCTAGGGACAGCTAATGGCTACACCTTC. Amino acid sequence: CASSLGTANGYTF.